These T cell receptor beta chains were read from a single sample in a study of blood T cell repertoires in COVID-19. Produced via immunoSEQ multiplex PCR; TCRdb's table is partial and in-frame only. Among 98,000 or so clones listed, about 91% were seen once. Material for sequencing was peripheral blood. The receptors shown here come from a human donor in a cohort sampled during active COVID-19. The CDR3 runs from the conserved cysteine through the conserved F or W. Fields, in order: J gene, V gene, clone size, D gene, CDR3 protein, CDR3 DNA. D genes are given only for firm matches. Some rows have no size entry. The others give once, few or many, or a class for an expanded clone.

TRBJ1-3 | TRBV7-2 | . | . | CASSFLLKGGAGNTIYF | TGTGCCAGCAGTTTTCTCTTGAAGGGAGGGGCTGGAAACACCATATATTTT
TRBJ1-1 | TRBV6-1 | . | . | CASSVAGTNTEAFF | TGTGCCAGCAGTGTAGCGGGGACAAACACTGAAGCTTTCTTT
TRBJ2-3 | TRBV4-3 | . | . | CASSQEVSYTDTQYF | TGCGCCAGCAGCCAAGAAGTCAGTTACACAGATACGCAGTATTTT
TRBJ2-7 | TRBV14 | once | . | CASSQDMASTYEQYF | TGTGCCAGCAGCCAAGATATGGCTTCAACCTACGAGCAGTACTTC
TRBJ1-5 | TRBV20-1 | . | TRBD1 | CSASRQGNNQPQHF | TGCAGTGCTAGTCGACAGGGAAACAATCAGCCCCAGCATTTT
TRBJ2-5 | TRBV5-4 | . | . | CASSFGQRETQYF | TGTGCCAGCAGCTTCGGACAGAGGGAGACCCAGTACTTC
TRBJ2-7 | TRBV11-2 | . | TRBD1 | CASSLGTGAPYEQYF | TGTGCCAGCAGCTTAGGGACAGGGGCCCCCTACGAGCAGTACTTC
TRBJ2-2 | TRBV7-2 | . | . | CASSLRLDYTGELFF | TGTGCCAGCAGCTTAAGACTGGATTACACCGGGGAGCTGTTTTTT
TRBJ2-7 | TRBV5-8 | . | TRBD2 | CASNLAGISYEQYF | TGTGCCAGCAACTTAGCGGGGATCTCCTACGAGCAGTACTTC
TRBJ1-2 | TRBV5-4 | . | . | CASSLAYLKDSYGYTF | TGTGCCAGCAGCTTGGCCTACTTGAAGGACTCCTATGGCTACACCTTC